The source of this TCR beta chain is a study of neurological immune-mediated disorders. From germline, CDR1 is MNHNS and CDR2 SASEGT. The CDR3 length is 15 residues. The trim removed 6 bases at V and 2 bases at J, leaving 9 bases unmatched. TCRdb processed the 5' RACE reads anew with MiXCR; each CDR3 protein has one entry. The data contain 27,000 or so distinct CDR3 sequences, approximately 21% of them seen just once; the ten biggest clones take up 16%. The count of this clonotype is one. The sequence came from a woman in her sixties in good health. The sequenced material came from PBMCs. This chain joins TRBV6-1 and TRBJ1-1; 7 bases line up with TRBD1. The CDR3 reads CASRDTGQANTEAFF. As DNA, the CDR3 is TGTGCCAGCAGGGACACTGGACAGGCAAACACTGAAGCTTTCTTT.